This T cell receptor beta chain was sequenced for a study of blood T cell repertoires in COVID-19. Study summary: COVID-19 samples from acute and convalescent phases originated in the United States, Italy and Spain. Sources were T cells, B-cell-depleted T cells, or PBMCs; the material itself was cDNA or gDNA.

In the authors' workflow: Researchers report that nucleated cell counts were estimated from reference gene primer amplification. Produced via immunoSEQ multiplex PCR; TCRdb's table is partial and in-frame only. V and J calls and clone size are copied from that table; D and trimming were computed from the DNA. The sample has approximately 160,000 clones, around 74% seen once. The ends were cut back, 5 bases at V and 7 bases at J, with 9 bases in the middle. Germline loops: CDR1 SQVTM, CDR2 ANQGSEA. The CDR3 has 10 residues. The clonotype was recovered from a woman at least 80 years old with acute or convalescent COVID-19. The sample taken for sequencing was peripheral blood. This chain joins TRBV29-1 and TRBJ2-7; D gene ambiguous. CDR3 sequence (DNA): TGCAGCGTTTTTGAGTTGGAGCAGTACTTC. Its translation is CSVFELEQYF.